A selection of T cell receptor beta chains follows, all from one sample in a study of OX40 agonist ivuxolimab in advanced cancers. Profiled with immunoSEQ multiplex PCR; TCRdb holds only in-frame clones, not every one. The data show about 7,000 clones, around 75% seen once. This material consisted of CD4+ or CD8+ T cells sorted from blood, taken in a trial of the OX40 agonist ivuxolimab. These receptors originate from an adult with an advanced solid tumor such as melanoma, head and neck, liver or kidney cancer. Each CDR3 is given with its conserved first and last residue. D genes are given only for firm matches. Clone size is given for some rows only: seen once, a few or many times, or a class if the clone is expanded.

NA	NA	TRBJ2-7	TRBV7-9	TGTGCCAGCAGCTTGGGGGGAGGGGGTAACGAGCAGTACTTC	CASSLGGGGNEQYF
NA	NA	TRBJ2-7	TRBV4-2	TGTGCCAGCAGCTTGGAGACAGGCTTAACCTACGAGCAGTACTTC	CASSLETGLTYEQYF
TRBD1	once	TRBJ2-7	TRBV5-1	TGCGCCAGCAGGTCCGGGACAGAGGGGCCCTACGAGCAGTACTTC	CASRSGTEGPYEQYF
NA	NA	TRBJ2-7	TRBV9	TGTGCCAGCAGCGTAGGACAACTCGGGGAGCAGTACTTC	CASSVGQLGEQYF
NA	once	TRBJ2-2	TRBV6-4	TGTGCCAGCAGTGACTCCTCGGAAGCCGGGGAGCTGTTTTTT	CASSDSSEAGELFF
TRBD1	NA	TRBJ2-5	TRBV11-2	TGTGCCAGCAGCTCCCGACAGGGGGCGCTATATGAGACCCAGTACTTC	CASSSRQGALYETQYF
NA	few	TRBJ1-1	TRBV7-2	TGTGCCAGCAGCTTAGGTGGGGCTGGGACTGAAGCTTTCTTT	CASSLGGAGTEAFF
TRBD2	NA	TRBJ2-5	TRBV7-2	TGTGCCAGCAGCTTAGGGGTAGCGGGAGGGGCAGAGACCCAGTACTTC	CASSLGVAGGAETQYF
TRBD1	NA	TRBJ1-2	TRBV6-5	TGTGCCAGCAGTGCCCAGGGGGGATCAAACTATGGCTACACCTTC	CASSAQGGSNYGYTF
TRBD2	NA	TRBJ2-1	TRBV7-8	TGTGCCAGCAGCTCCGGACTAGCGGGAATCGGCAATGAGCAGTTCTTC	CASSSGLAGIGNEQFF
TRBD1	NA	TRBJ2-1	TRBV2	TGTGCCAGCCGGACAGGGTCCTACAATGAGCAGTTCTTC	CASRTGSYNEQFF
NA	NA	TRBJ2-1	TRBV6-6	TGTGCCAGCAGTTACGCGGTAAATGAGCAGTTCTTC	CASSYAVNEQFF
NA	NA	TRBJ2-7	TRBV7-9	TGTGCCAGCAGCTTAGGTCACGGGGGCTCTGACTACGAGCAGTACTTC	CASSLGHGGSDYEQYF
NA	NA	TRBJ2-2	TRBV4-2	TGTGCCAGCAGCCAACTAAACACCGGGGAGCTGTTTTTT	CASSQLNTGELFF
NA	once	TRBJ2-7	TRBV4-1	TGCGCCAGCAGCCAAGGGCGAACTTACGAGCAGTACTTC	CASSQGRTYEQYF
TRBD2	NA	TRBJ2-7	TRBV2	TGTGCCAGCAGTGAAGCTGCGGGAGTTATATACGAGCAGTACTTC	CASSEAAGVIYEQYF
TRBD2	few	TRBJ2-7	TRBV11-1	TGTGCCAGCAGCTGGTCGACTAGCGGGAGGCCGGACGAGCAGTACTTC	CASSWSTSGRPDEQYF
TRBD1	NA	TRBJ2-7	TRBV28	TGTGCCAGCAGCCTAACTGACAGGGGGCTAAACGAGCAGTACTTC	CASSLTDRGLNEQYF
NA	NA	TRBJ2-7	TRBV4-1	TGCGCCAGCAGCCAAGATACTATCCTCGAGCAGTACTTC	CASSQDTILEQYF
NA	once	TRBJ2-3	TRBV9	TGTGCCAGCAGCGTAGAGTCTAGCCCAAGGCGGTATTTT	CASSVESSPRRYF
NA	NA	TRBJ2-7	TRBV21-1	TGTGCCAGCAGCAAGCAGCCACACCCCTACGAGCAGTACTTC	CASSKQPHPYEQYF
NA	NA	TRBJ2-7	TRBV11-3	TGTGCCAGCAACTATGGGGGACTCTCCTACGAGCAGTACTTC	CASNYGGLSYEQYF
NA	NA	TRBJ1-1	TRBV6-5	TGTGCCAGCAGCCGGGGGACGGGAAATGAAGCTTTCTTT	CASSRGTGNEAFF
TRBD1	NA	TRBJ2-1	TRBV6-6	TGTGCCAGCAGTTCTACAGGGGGTGGTTGGGATGAGCAGTTCTTC	CASSSTGGGWDEQFF
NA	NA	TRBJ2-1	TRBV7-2	TGTGCCAGCAGCTTGGAGACTATTAATGAGCAGTTCTTC	CASSLETINEQFF
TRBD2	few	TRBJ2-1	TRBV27	TGTGCCAGCAGTTTACAGCGGGGAAATGAGCAGTTCTTC	CASSLQRGNEQFF
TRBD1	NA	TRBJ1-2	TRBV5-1	TGCGCCAGCAGCGCGTGGACAGGCTCTAACTATGGCTACACCTTC	CASSAWTGSNYGYTF
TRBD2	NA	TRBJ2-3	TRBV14	TGTGCCAGCAGCGAGACTAGCGGGACCCGTATTAGCACAGATACGCAGTATTTT	CASSETSGTRISTDTQYF
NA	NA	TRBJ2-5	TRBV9	TGTGCCAGCAGCGTATCGGGAAATACCGAGACCCAGTACTTC	CASSVSGNTETQYF
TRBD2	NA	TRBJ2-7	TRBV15	TGTGCCACCAGCAGTCTAGCGGGAAAAGAGCAGTACTTC	CATSSLAGKEQYF
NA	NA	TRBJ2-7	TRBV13	TGTGCCAGCAGCTTAGGCAGTCGGACGGCCGAGCAGTACTTC	CASSLGSRTAEQYF
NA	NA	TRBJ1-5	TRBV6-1	TGTGCCAGTCACGCTAGACAGACTAGCAATCAGCCCCAGCATTTT	CASHARQTSNQPQHF
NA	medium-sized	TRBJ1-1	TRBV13	TGTGCCAGCAGCTTAAAGACCTTGAACACTGAAGCTTTCTTT	CASSLKTLNTEAFF
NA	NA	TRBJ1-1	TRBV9	TGTGCCAGCAGCGTAGGTGCGGGGAACACTGAAGCTTTCTTT	CASSVGAGNTEAFF
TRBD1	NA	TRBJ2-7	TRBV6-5	TGTGCCAGCAGTTTCGAACAGGGGGCGTACGAGCAGTACTTC	CASSFEQGAYEQYF
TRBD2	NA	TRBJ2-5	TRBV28	TGTGCCAGCAGTCTACGATTGGGAGGGAAAGAGACCCAGTACTTC	CASSLRLGGKETQYF
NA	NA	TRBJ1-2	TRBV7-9	TGTGCCAGCAGCGTCGCAGGGAATGGCTACACCTTC	CASSVAGNGYTF
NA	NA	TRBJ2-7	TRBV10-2	TGCGCCAGCAGACGATTTGGAAGGCGCAGCTCCTACGAGCAGTACTTC	CASRRFGRRSSYEQYF
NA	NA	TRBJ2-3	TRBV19	TGTGCCAGTAGTAAAAAGCGGGCTGGCACAGATACGCAGTATTTT	CASSKKRAGTDTQYF
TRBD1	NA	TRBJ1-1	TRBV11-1	TGTGCCAGCAGCTTTTCAGGGACAGGGACGGACACTGAAGCTTTCTTT	CASSFSGTGTDTEAFF
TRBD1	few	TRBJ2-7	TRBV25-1	TGTGCCAGCAGCCCCGGGACAGGACTTTACGAGCAGTACTTC	CASSPGTGLYEQYF
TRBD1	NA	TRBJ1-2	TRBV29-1	TGCAGCGTTGAACCGACGTTACCAGGGGGCCATGGCTACACCTTC	CSVEPTLPGGHGYTF
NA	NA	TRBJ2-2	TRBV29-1	TGCAGCGTTGGAGGAGGGGTTGCCGGGGAGCTGTTTTTT	CSVGGGVAGELFF
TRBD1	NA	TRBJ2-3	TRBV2	TGTGCCAGCTACCGGGACAGGGGTACAGATACGCAGTATTTT	CASYRDRGTDTQYF
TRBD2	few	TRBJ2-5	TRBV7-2	TGTGCCAGCAGCTCCCCGGAGCTAGCGGGAGTCTATACGCCGGCCCAGTACTTC	CASSSPELAGVYTPAQYF
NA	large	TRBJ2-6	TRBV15	TGTGCCACCAGCAGAGATAGAGTTTCTGGGGCCAACGTCCTGACTTTC	CATSRDRVSGANVLTF
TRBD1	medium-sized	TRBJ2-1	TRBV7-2	TGTGCCAGCAGACCCGGGACAGGGAGAACCTACAATGAGCAGTTCTTC	CASRPGTGRTYNEQFF